A selection of T cell receptor beta chains follows, all from one sample in a study of neurological immune-mediated disorders. TCRdb independently ran MiXCR on the 5' RACE reads; one entry per CDR3 protein. The sample gives 45,000 to 65,000 distinct CDR3 sequences, 7.5% to 9.5% of which show up once; 1.5% to 2% is in the top ten. Specimen: PBMCs. The source of these receptors is a woman aged 40-49 years in good health. The CDR3 runs from the conserved cysteine through the conserved F or W. Fields, in order: clone size, J gene, V gene, D gene, CDR3 DNA, CDR3 protein. The D gene is left open where the match is weak. Size is omitted from some rows. Given values are once, few, many or a class for expanded clones.

>many|TRBJ2-7|TRBV20-1|.
TGCAGTGCTAGAGACACCGGCTACGAGCAGTACTTC
CSARDTGYEQYF
>many|TRBJ2-2|TRBV7-8|.
TGTGCCAGCAGCCTTGTCCTTTCGGGCACCGGGGAGCTGTTTTTT
CASSLVLSGTGELFF
>few|TRBJ1-1|TRBV21-1|.
TGTGCCAGCAGCAAAGAGGAGGGGATGAACACTGAAGCTTTCTTT
CASSKEEGMNTEAFF
>many|TRBJ2-3|TRBV6-5|.
TGTGCCAGCAGTTACGTTGGGGGGAGCACAGATACGCAGTATTTT
CASSYVGGSTDTQYF
>few|TRBJ2-2|TRBV6-2/TRBV6-3|.
TGTGCCAGCAGTTACCCGGACACCGGGGAGCTGTTTTTT
CASSYPDTGELFF
>many|TRBJ1-1|TRBV20-1|.
TGCAGTGCTAGTTCAGGCGAGGTGGGCACTGAAGCTTTCTTT
CSASSGEVGTEAFF
>medium-sized|TRBJ2-3|TRBV7-2|TRBD2
TGTGCCAGCAGCTTAGTTGGCGGGGGGGTTGGAGATACGCAGTATTTT
CASSLVGGGVGDTQYF
>many|TRBJ2-3|TRBV5-6|TRBD2
TGTGCCAGCAGCTACCAAGCGGGAGCAGCGGATACGCAGTATTTT
CASSYQAGAADTQYF
>.|TRBJ2-1|TRBV10-3|.
TGTGCCATAAATGAACCGGAGCGGAGAGGCAATGAGCAGTTCTTC
CAINEPERRGNEQFF
>many|TRBJ1-1|TRBV20-1|.
TGCAGTGCTAGAGACAGGGGTCTGAACACTGAAGCTTTCTTT
CSARDRGLNTEAFF
>.|TRBJ1-1|TRBV10-2|TRBD1
TGCGCCACAACGGACAGGGCGGTGAACACTGAAGCTTTCTTT
CATTDRAVNTEAFF